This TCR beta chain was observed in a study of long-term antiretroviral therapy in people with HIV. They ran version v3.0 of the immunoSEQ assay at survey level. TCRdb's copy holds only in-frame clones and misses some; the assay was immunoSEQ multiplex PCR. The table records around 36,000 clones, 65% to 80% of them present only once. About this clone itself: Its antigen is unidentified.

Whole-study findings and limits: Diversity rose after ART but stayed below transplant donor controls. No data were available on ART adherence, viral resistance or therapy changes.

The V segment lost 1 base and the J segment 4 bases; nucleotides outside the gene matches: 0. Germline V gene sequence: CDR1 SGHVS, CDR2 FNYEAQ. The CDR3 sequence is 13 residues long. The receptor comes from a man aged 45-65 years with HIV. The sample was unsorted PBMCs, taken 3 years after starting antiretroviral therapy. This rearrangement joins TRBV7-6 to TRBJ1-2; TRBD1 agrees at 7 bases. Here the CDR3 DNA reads TGTGCCAGCAGCTTAGGACAGGGCTATGGCTACACCTTC. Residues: CASSLGQGYGYTF.